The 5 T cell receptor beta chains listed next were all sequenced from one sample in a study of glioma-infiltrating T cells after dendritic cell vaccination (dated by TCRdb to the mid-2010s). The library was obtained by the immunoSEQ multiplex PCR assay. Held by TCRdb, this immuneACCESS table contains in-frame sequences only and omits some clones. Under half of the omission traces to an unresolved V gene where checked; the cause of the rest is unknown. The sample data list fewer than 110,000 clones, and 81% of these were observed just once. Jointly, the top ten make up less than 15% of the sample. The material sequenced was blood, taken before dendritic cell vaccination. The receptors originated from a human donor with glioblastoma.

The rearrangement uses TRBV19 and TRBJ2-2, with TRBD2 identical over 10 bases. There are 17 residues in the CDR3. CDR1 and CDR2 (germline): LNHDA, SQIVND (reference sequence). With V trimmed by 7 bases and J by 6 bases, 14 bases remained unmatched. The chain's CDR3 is CASTFERGGSQPGELFF. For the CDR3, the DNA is TGTGCCAGTACCTTCGAGCGGGGGGGCTCCCAACCCGGGGAGCTGTTTTTT.

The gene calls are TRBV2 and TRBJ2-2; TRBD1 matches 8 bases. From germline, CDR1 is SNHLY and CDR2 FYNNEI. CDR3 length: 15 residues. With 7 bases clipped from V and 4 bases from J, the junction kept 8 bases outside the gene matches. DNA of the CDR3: TGTGCCAGCACTCCGCGCAGGGGGCGCACCGGGGAGCTGTTTTTT. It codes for CASTPRRGRTGELFF. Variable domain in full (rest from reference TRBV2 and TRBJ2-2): EPEVTQTPSHQVTQMGQEVILRCVPISNHLYFYWYRQILGQKVEFLVSFYNNEISEKSEIFDDQFSVERPDGSNFTLKIRSTKLEDSAMYFCASTPRRGRTGELFFGEGSRLTVL.

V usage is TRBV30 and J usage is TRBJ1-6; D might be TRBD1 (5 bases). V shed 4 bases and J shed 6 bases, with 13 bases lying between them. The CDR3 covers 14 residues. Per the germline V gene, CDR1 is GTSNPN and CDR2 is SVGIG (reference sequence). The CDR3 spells CAWNFRQLNSPLHF. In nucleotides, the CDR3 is TGTGCCTGGAATTTTCGACAGCTTAATTCACCCCTCCACTTT.

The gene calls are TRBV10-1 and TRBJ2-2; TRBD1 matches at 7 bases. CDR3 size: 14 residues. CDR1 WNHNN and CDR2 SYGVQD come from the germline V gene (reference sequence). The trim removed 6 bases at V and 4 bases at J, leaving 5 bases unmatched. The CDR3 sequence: CASRPGQSTGELFF. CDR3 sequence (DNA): TGCGCCAGCAGACCGGGACAGAGCACCGGGGAGCTGTTTTTT.

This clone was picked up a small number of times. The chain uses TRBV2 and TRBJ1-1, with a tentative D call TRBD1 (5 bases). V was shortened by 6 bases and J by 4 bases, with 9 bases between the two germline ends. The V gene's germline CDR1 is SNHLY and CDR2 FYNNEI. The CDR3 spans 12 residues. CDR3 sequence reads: CASRGGVTEAFF. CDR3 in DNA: TGTGCCAGCAGGGGAGGGGTCACTGAAGCTTTCTTT.